The T cell receptor beta chain under discussion was sequenced for a study of cytomegalovirus exposure and HLA in healthy donors. V dropped 6 bases and J dropped 2 bases, with 10 bases sitting between them. Germline V CDR1 and CDR2: MNHEY, SVGAGI. The CDR3 spans 13 residues. In the PCR, 60 Vbeta and 13 Jbeta primers were used. Profiled with immunoSEQ multiplex PCR; TCRdb holds only in-frame clones, not every one. The repertoire holds 200,000 to 300,000 clones, around 81% seen once, with about 7.3% in the top ten. This receptor was taken from a woman aged 55-70 years in good health and CMV-seropositive. Sample: PBMCs. The V call is TRBV6-5, the J call TRBJ1-2, with D unresolved. CDR3 sequence reads: CASSLDTNYGYTF. The CDR3 DNA follows: TGTGCCAGCAGCCTCGACACCAACTATGGCTACACCTTC.